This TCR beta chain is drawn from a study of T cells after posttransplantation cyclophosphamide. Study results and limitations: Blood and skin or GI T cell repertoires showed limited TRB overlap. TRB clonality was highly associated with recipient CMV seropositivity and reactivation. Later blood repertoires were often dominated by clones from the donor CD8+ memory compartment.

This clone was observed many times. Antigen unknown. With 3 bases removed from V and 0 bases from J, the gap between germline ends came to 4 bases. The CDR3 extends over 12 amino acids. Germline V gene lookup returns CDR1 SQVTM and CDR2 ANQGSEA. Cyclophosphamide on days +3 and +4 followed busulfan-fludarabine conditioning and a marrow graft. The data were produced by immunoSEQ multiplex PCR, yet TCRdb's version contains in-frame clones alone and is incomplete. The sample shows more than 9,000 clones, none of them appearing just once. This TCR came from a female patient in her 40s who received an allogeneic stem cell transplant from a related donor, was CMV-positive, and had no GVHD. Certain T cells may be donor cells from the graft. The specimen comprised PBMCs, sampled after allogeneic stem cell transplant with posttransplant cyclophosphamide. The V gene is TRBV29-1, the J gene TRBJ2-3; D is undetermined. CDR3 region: CSVDSSTDTQYF. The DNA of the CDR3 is TGCAGCGTTGATTCTAGCACAGATACGCAGTATTTT.